The rows below give T cell receptor beta chains drawn from one sample of a study of blood T cell repertoires in COVID-19. Generated by immunoSEQ multiplex PCR, the TCRdb table keeps only in-frame clones and is missing some. The profile shows 200,000 or so clones, roughly 81% of them singletons. The specimen sequenced was peripheral blood. Source of these receptors: a woman of 80 years or more with COVID-19, enrolled during active disease. Each CDR3 is given with its conserved first and last residue. D genes are given only for firm matches. Clone size is given for some rows only: seen once, a few or many times, or a class if the clone is expanded.

TRBD2 | TRBV11-2 | - | CASSPYSGGNYNEQFF
- | TRBV6-6 | - | CASSYVLSGNTIYF
- | TRBV14 | - | CASSQGRMSYTDTQYF
TRBD2 | TRBV12-5 | - | CAWGGAGGADTQYF
- | TRBV2 | - | CASSERTTYPYNEQFF
- | TRBV4-2 | - | CASSQPDDSLNTEAFF
- | TRBV12-3/TRBV12-4 | - | CASSLRAYEQYF
TRBD1 | TRBV10-3 | - | CAISATGGSYNEQFF
- | TRBV2 | - | CASSEGRTGRDKLFF
TRBD1 | TRBV7-9 | - | CASSLGGGTGQQETQYF
- | TRBV27 | - | CASSPSEAGLINEQFF
- | TRBV19 | - | CASNIWPGYGAYGYTF
- | TRBV6-5 | - | CASTPGGPKAFF
TRBD1 | TRBV5-1 | - | CASSLEGRGREQYF
TRBD1 | TRBV4-1 | - | CASSQFGQGNQPQHF
TRBD1 | TRBV18 | - | CASSPMTGVPTEAFF
- | TRBV19 | - | CASSIGTGQGSPLHF
TRBD1 | TRBV7-9 | few | CASSLDRGAYYGYTF
- | TRBV6-2/TRBV6-3 | - | CASSSYGGRLLQDTQYF
TRBD1 | TRBV28 | - | CASSSGQGNQPQHF
- | TRBV19 | - | CASSALRQRSYNEQFF
- | TRBV6-5 | - | CASKGSAKADIQYF
TRBD2 | TRBV10-3 | - | CATYSGSSYEQYF
- | TRBV2 | once | CASSERGDYGYTF
- | TRBV19 | - | CASSVRSGWEQYF
TRBD2 | TRBV19 | - | CASSSPGAGGTYEQYF
- | TRBV28 | - | CASSSPGEKNTGELFF
- | TRBV19 | - | CASTLDRGNQPQHF
TRBD1 | TRBV30 | - | CAWSDGQGTYNEQFF
TRBD2 | TRBV9 | - | CASSRGGGGVLGETQYF
- | TRBV6-6 | few | CASYRDSWRNEQFF
- | TRBV3-1/TRBV3-2 | - | CASSLPLGRGYNEQYF
- | TRBV9 | once | CASSVASGGVTEAFF
- | TRBV4-1 | - | CASSQVGAWYEQYF
TRBD1 | TRBV2 | few | CASSGTEEGEQYF
- | TRBV9 | - | CASSPRYDLDTEAFF
TRBD2 | TRBV3-1/TRBV3-2 | few | CASSQAPSGNYEQYF
- | TRBV20-1 | once | CSASSNQETQYF